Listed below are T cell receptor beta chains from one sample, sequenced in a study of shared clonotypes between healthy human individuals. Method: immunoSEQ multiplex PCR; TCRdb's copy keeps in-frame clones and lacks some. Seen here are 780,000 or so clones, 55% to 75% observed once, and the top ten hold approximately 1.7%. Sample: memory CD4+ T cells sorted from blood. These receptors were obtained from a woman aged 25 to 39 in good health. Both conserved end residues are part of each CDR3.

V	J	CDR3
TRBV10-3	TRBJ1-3	CAISELDRTSGNTIYF
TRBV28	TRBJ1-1	CASSSDRGSSEAFF
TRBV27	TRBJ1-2	CASSPQGQPGYTF
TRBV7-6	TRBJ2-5	CASSSTSGGQETQYF
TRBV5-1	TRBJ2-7	CASSLATGAYEQYF
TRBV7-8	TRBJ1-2	CASSLEGSALSGYTF
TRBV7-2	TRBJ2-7	CASSQWLAGGLNEQYF
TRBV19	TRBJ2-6	CASSTTRVGANVLTF
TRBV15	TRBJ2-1	CATSRPRGYNEQFF
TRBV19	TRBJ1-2	CASTPPWTSNYGYTF
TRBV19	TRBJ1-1	CASSIQGSNTEAFF
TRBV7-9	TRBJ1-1	CASSLLSFGAFF
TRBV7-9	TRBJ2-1	CASSDARRGGNEQFF
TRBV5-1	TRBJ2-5	CASSSSSLGETQYF
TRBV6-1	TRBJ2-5	CASRELAGEGTETQYF
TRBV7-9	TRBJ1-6	CASSGQGMGSPLHF